This T cell receptor (beta chain) was sequenced during a study of tumor-infiltrating lymphocytes in primary liver carcinoma. Total RNA and DNA came together from approximately 20-30 mg of bulk tissue without cell sorting. No patient had received treatment, and all had chronic HBV infection. A constant-region primer primed TCR beta cDNA synthesis from roughly 500 ng of total RNA. Slightly modified ARM-PCR with three nested multiplex PCR rounds yielded TCR beta libraries. Each of the first two PCR rounds ran approximately 10 cycles with TRBV1-TRBV30 forward and C-beta reverse primers. TCRdb re-analysed the multiplex PCR reads in MiXCR, keeping a single row per CDR3 protein. The sample lists roughly 78,000 distinct CDR3 sequences, about two thirds seen once, with roughly 13% in the top ten. Germline loops: CDR1 SQVTM, CDR2 ANQGSEA. With termini counted, the CDR3 has 14 amino acids. This clonotype was found once. Its antigen is unknown. The limits of the CDR3 on the DNA are not certain, so only TCRdb's listed CDR3 is given.

General observations from the study: Tumor specimens were characterized by a significantly higher top-250-clone fraction than blood (p = 0.039).

The receptor comes from a woman aged 60-70 years with primary liver carcinoma and hepatitis B virus infection. Input material: liver tumor tissue from sampling region 4. Documented subset: tumor region T4, right-lateral pole. V is TRBV29-1 and J is TRBJ1-2. The CDR3 spells CSVARGTGTRGYTF.